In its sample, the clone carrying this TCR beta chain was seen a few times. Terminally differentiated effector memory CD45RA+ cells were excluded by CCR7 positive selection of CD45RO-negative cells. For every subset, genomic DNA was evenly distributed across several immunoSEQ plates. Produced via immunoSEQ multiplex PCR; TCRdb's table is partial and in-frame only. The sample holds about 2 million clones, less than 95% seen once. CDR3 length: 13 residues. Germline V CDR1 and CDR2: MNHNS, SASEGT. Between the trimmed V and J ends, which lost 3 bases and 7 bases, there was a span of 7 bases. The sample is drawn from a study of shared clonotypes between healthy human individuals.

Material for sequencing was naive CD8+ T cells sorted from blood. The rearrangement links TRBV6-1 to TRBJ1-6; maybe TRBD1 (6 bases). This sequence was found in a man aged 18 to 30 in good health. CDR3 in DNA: TGTGCCAGCAGTGACACAGGGAATTCACCCCTCCACTTT. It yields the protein CASSDTGNSPLHF.